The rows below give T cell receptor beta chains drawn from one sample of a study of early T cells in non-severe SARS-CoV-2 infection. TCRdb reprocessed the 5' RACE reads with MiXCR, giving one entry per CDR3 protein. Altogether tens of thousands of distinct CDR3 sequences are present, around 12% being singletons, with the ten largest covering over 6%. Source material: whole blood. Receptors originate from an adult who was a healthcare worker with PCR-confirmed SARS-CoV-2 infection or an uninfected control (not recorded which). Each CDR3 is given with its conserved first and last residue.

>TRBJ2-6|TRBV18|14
CASSPLSGANVLTF
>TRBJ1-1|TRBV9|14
CASSVSAIGEEAFF
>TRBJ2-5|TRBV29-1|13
CSVKRSGQETQYF
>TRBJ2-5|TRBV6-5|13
CASSPYGGETQYF
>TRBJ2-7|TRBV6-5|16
CASRAYSGISSYEQYF
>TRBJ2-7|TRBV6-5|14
CASSYDATSYEQYF
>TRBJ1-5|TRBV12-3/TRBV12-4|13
CASSPFRTGPQHF
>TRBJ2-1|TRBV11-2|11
CASSLSNEQFF
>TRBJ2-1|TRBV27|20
CASSLFSGGLGGIANNEQFF
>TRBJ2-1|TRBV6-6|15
CASSYSTAYYNEQFF
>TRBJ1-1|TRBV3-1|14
CASSRPGVGTEAFF
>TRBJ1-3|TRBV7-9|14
CASSLASSGNTIYF
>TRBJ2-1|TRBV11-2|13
CASSLDGSLQQFF
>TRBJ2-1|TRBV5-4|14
CASSGLFNGNEQFF
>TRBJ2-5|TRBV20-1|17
CSARDIQAAGRQETQYF
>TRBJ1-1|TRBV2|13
CASSEEMNTEAFF
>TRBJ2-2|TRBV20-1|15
CSARGDSGNTGELFF
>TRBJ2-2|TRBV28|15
CASRATDRATGELFF
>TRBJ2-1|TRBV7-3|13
CASSLTGRNEQFF
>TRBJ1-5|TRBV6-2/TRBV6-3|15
CASSYDLRSNQPQHF
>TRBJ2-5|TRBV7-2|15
CASAYLGATGETQYF
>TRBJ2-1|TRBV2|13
CATELGTLDEQFF
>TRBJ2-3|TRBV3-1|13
CASSQDSRNTQYF
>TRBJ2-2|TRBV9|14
CASSVSFPTGELFF
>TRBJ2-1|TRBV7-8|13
CASSLGGGNEQFF
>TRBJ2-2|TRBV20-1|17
CSARKLTGTKNTGELFF
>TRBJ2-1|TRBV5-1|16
CASSPRLQSSYNEQFF
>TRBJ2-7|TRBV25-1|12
CASSELDYEQYF
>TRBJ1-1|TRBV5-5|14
CASSWTGMNTEAFF
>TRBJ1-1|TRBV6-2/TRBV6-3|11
CASSYYTEAFF
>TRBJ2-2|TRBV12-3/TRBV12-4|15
CASTRGTGGPGELFF
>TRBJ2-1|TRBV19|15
CASSTPGRGYNEQFF
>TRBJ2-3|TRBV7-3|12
CASSLWVDTQYF
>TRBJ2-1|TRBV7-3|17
CASSLDGLAGRRSEQFF
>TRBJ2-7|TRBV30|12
CAWRALTYEQYF
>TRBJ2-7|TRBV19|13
CASSSGSPYEQYF
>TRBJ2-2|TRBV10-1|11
CASIVAGELFF
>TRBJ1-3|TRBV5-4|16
CASSLLGVPGGNTIYF
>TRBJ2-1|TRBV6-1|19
CASSGLLAGYLGAYNEQFF
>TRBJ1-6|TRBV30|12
CAWSLRGSPLHF
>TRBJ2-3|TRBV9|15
CASSALAHGTDTQYF
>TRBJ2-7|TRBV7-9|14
CASSRSAGSYEQYF
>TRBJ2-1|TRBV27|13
CASSLMGESEQFF
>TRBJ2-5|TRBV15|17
CATSRVPETAGPETQYF